This T cell receptor beta chain is drawn from a study of T cell repertoires and Cas9 in healthy adults. In the study overall: SpCas9-reactive CD4 and CD8 T cells were characterized for potency, cytotoxicity and lineage.

TCRdb keeps only in-frame clones here, not all; method: immunoSEQ multiplex PCR. Of 20,000 to 25,000 clones in the sample, roughly 92% were seen once. With regard to this clone: What it binds is not known.

The study's findings and limits: SpCas9-reactive regulatory T cells reportedly mitigated SpCas9-reactive effector T cells in vitro.

Looked up from germline, CDR1 is LNHDA and CDR2 is SQIVND (reference sequence). The CDR3 loop spans 15 amino acids. V gave up 9 bases and J gave up 1 base, with 18 bases separating them. The TCR comes from a human donor in good health. The source material was CD4+ effector T cells (CD127+, CD25-, CD137-, CD154-) from PBMCs; culture status not recorded. This chain uses TRBV19 with TRBJ1-2, with D perhaps matching TRBD1 (6 bases). The CDR3 nucleotides read TGTGCCAGCAACAAGGGACAAACCCTTAACTATGGCTACACCTTC. Protein product: CASNKGQTLNYGYTF.